Listed below are T cell receptor beta chains from one sample, sequenced in a study of T-cell memory formation after mild COVID-19. TCRdb analysed the 5' RACE reads with MiXCR anew, one entry per CDR3 protein. The profile shows roughly 400,000 distinct CDR3 sequences, roughly 18% of them singletons. The sequenced sample consisted of PBMCs or a T cell subset sorted from them (not recorded which). Receptor source: a man between 18 and 35 years old who had mild COVID-19 (a few samples of this study predate the infection). Cell type and time point are not known. Both conserved end residues are part of each CDR3. The order of the fields is J gene, V gene, D gene, clone size, CDR3 protein, CDR3 DNA. D genes are given only for firm matches. Some rows mark clone size as missing; the rest say once, few, many or name a class of expanded clone.

TRBJ2-3,TRBV7-2,.,many,CASSSSWGSGYTDTQYF,TGTGCCAGCAGCTCTTCGTGGGGCTCAGGGTACACAGATACGCAGTATTTT
TRBJ1-5,TRBV7-2,.,few,CASSLSSGYNQPQHF,TGTGCCAGCAGCTTAAGTTCGGGGTACAATCAGCCCCAGCATTTT
TRBJ2-5,TRBV20-1,TRBD1,.,CSARDPGTAYQETQYF,TGCAGTGCTAGAGATCCCGGGACAGCGTACCAAGAGACCCAGTACTTC
TRBJ2-3,TRBV20-1,TRBD1,.,CSARGGQSTDTQYF,TGCAGTGCTAGAGGGGGACAGAGCACAGATACGCAGTATTTT
TRBJ1-4,TRBV4-3,TRBD1,.,CASSPERDRADRELFF,TGCGCCAGCAGCCCGGAAAGAGACAGGGCAGATCGGGAACTGTTTTTT
TRBJ2-5,TRBV6-5,.,few,CATGRGETQYF,TGTGCCACGGGTAGAGGGGAGACCCAGTACTTC
TRBJ1-6,TRBV3-1,.,.,CASSQDPGAGSSYNSPLHF,TGTGCCAGCAGCCAAGACCCCGGGGCCGGAAGCTCCTATAATTCACCCCTCCACTTT
TRBJ2-5,TRBV18,TRBD2,.,CASSPPNGGKETQYF,TGTGCCAGCTCACCACCGAACGGGGGGAAAGAGACCCAGTACTTC
TRBJ2-1,TRBV10-3,.,.,CAISLAGDNYNEQFF,TGTGCCATCAGTCTGGCGGGGGACAATTACAATGAGCAGTTCTTC
TRBJ2-3,TRBV5-1,TRBD2,.,CASSNSGSGSDTQYF,TGCGCCAGCAGTAATAGCGGGAGCGGTTCAGATACGCAGTATTTT
TRBJ1-1,TRBV20-1,.,.,CSASGPGADTEAFF,TGCAGTGCTAGCGGGCCGGGGGCGGACACTGAAGCTTTCTTT
TRBJ2-6,TRBV6-5,TRBD2,few,CASSLTSGTLSGANVLTF,TGTGCCAGCAGTTTAACTAGCGGGACCCTCTCTGGGGCCAACGTCCTGACTTTC
TRBJ2-1,TRBV5-1,.,.,CASSLGVDEQFF,TGCGCCAGCAGCTTGGGCGTCGATGAGCAGTTCTTC
TRBJ2-7,TRBV12-3/TRBV12-4,TRBD2,few,CASRPGLAEYEQYF,TGTGCCAGCAGACCGGGACTAGCGGAGTACGAGCAGTACTTC
TRBJ1-5,TRBV20-1,.,.,CSARDSPASNQPQHF,TGCAGTGCTAGAGATAGCCCGGCGAGCAATCAGCCCCAGCATTTT
TRBJ1-4,TRBV6-5,.,.,CASSYDTGVRHEKLFF,TGTGCCAGCAGTTACGATACGGGGGTCCGTCATGAAAAACTGTTTTTT
TRBJ1-1,TRBV7-9,.,few,CASSQQGHGTEAFF,TGTGCCAGCAGCCAGCAGGGTCACGGAACTGAAGCTTTCTTT
TRBJ1-5,TRBV5-6,TRBD1,.,CASSLRTGRGQPQHF,TGTGCCAGCAGCTTACGGACAGGAAGGGGCCAGCCCCAGCATTTT
TRBJ1-1,TRBV20-1,.,.,CSARMTTRMNTEAFF,TGCAGTGCTAGAATGACAACCCGAATGAACACTGAAGCTTTCTTT
TRBJ2-3,TRBV4-3,TRBD2,.,CASSQRRTSGTDTQYF,TGCGCCAGCAGCCAAAGGAGGACTAGCGGCACAGATACGCAGTATTTT
TRBJ1-1,TRBV6-5,.,few,CASSYSENTEAFF,TGTGCCAGCAGTTATTCTGAGAACACTGAAGCTTTCTTT
TRBJ2-3,TRBV3-1,.,few,CASSHRGQTDTQYF,TGTGCCAGCAGCCACAGGGGCCAGACAGATACGCAGTATTTT
TRBJ2-2,TRBV24-1,TRBD1,.,CATSDLRTGNTGELFF,TGTGCCACCAGTGACCTCCGGACAGGAAACACCGGGGAGCTGTTTTTT
TRBJ1-2,TRBV7-8,.,.,CASSLGGLTYGYTF,TGTGCCAGCAGCTTAGGAGGACTTACCTATGGCTACACCTTC
TRBJ2-1,TRBV5-1,TRBD2,.,CASTGSGGGLGEQFF,TGCGCCAGCACTGGAAGCGGGGGGGGTCTCGGTGAGCAGTTCTTC
TRBJ1-4,TRBV28,.,.,CASSLMNRADEKLFF,TGTGCCAGCAGTTTGATGAACAGGGCGGACGAAAAACTGTTTTTT
TRBJ1-2,TRBV5-1,.,.,CASRPLQGNYGYTF,TGCGCCAGCAGACCTTTACAGGGTAACTATGGCTACACCTTC
TRBJ1-2,TRBV5-1,.,few,CASSWTSGAYGYTF,TGCGCCAGCAGCTGGACCAGCGGTGCCTATGGCTACACCTTC
TRBJ2-7,TRBV29-1,TRBD1,many,CSVEGTGTYEQYF,TGCAGCGTTGAGGGGACAGGGACCTACGAGCAGTACTTC
TRBJ2-3,TRBV20-1,.,.,CSARDRVLSTDTQYF,TGCAGTGCTAGAGATCGGGTTCTTAGCACAGATACGCAGTATTTT
TRBJ2-1,TRBV5-4,.,few,CASSSGYSRDEQFF,TGTGCCAGCAGCTCTGGCTATTCACGGGATGAGCAGTTCTTC